The 32 T cell receptor beta chains below all came from one sample that was sequenced in a study of cytomegalovirus exposure and HLA in healthy donors. PCR used 60 Vbeta primers and 13 Jbeta primers. Using immunoSEQ multiplex PCR, the repertoire was profiled, and TCRdb retains in-frame clones only, with some absent. The sample lists roughly 140,000 clones, about four fifths occurring once. Sequencing was carried out using PBMCs. The receptors originated from a man in his fifties or sixties in good health and CMV-seropositive.

The chain employs TRBV20-1 and TRBJ1-1, with D perhaps TRBD1 (5 bases). The V end lost 1 base, the J end lost 6 bases, and 6 bases lay between the germline ends. This CDR3 spans 11 amino acids. Germline V CDR1 and CDR2: DFQATT, SNEGSKA (reference sequence). CDR3 sequence (DNA): TGCAGTGCTAGAGTCAGGGCTGAAGCTTTCTTT. It translates to CSARVRAEAFF.

The rearrangement uses TRBV18 and TRBJ2-7; TRBD1 matches at 7 bases. Germline loops: CDR1 KGHSH, CDR2 LQKENI. The CDR3 sequence is 15 residues long. Trimming at V came to 3 bases and at J to 0 bases, leaving 5 bases not matched to a gene. The CDR3 is CASSPSRDSSYEQYF. In DNA form, the CDR3 reads TGTGCCAGCTCACCCTCCCGGGACAGCTCCTACGAGCAGTACTTC.

The chain has TRBV30 and TRBJ2-1, with no clear D. CDR1 is GTSNPN, CDR2 SVGIG, per germline (reference sequence). The CDR3 is made up of 11 amino acids. Trimming cost V 2 bases and J 9 bases, with 8 bases left between them. In nucleotides, the CDR3 is TGTGCCTGGAGTTGGCGGATTGAGCAGTTCTTC. Its protein product is CAWSWRIEQFF.

Worth noting for this clone: Within the sample, other DNA sequences also encode this same CDR3. V usage is TRBV27 and J usage is TRBJ1-6, with a tentative D call TRBD1 (6 bases). V lost 7 bases and J 10 bases, leaving 20 bases between the germline ends. The CDR3 contains 15 residues. The germline V gene encodes CDR1 MNHEY and CDR2 SMNVEV (reference sequence). CDR3 nucleotide sequence: TGTGCCAGCACTGTCCTCAGGGGCCGGGACTCACCCCTCCACTTT. This sequence encodes CASTVLRGRDSPLHF.

This chain uses TRBV7-3 with TRBJ2-3; D is ambiguous. This CDR3 is built from 13 residues. The ends were cut back, 5 bases at V and 2 bases at J, with 8 bases in the middle. In germline, CDR1 is SGHTA, CDR2 FQGTGA. The CDR3 nucleotides read TGTGCCAGCAGCCCAGGCCACACAGATACGCAGTATTTT. This codes for CASSPGHTDTQYF.

The genes are TRBV27 and TRBJ2-7; 7 bases align to TRBD1. V was clipped by 0 bases and J by 2 bases; unmatched bases: 4. The length of the CDR3 is 15 residues. The germline V gene encodes CDR1 MNHEY and CDR2 SMNVEV (reference sequence). The CDR3 loop is CASSLSTGSTYEQYF. The CDR3 bases are TGTGCCAGCAGTTTATCGACAGGGTCAACCTACGAGCAGTACTTC.

The rearrangement joins TRBV5-1 to TRBJ1-2; 10 bases align to TRBD1. The V gene's germline CDR1 is SGHRS and CDR2 YFSETQ. This CDR3 has 15 residues. V dropped 3 bases and J dropped 4; count of bases not matched to a gene: 6. In nucleotides, the CDR3 is TGCGCCAGCAGCTCCGGGACAGGGGCCTCCTATGGCTACACCTTC. It encodes CASSSGTGASYGYTF.

The CDR3 sequence: CASSLIPGSNTGELFF. In DNA form, the CDR3 reads TGCGCCAGCAGCTTGATTCCGGGATCGAACACCGGGGAGCTGTTTTTT. V gene TRBV5-1 combines with J gene TRBJ2-2, with D perhaps TRBD2 (5 bases). The CDR3 spans 16 residues. Looked up from germline, CDR1 is SGHRS and CDR2 is YFSETQ. V lost 1 base and J 0 bases, leaving 10 bases between the germline ends.

The gene calls are TRBV28 and TRBJ2-7, with 9 positions matching TRBD1. The J segment lost 6 bases and the V segment lost 5 bases, leaving 8 bases of the junction unmatched. Germline V CDR1 and CDR2: MDHEN, SYDVKM. The CDR3 has 14 amino acids. This CDR3 is CASSQRQGEGEQYF. The CDR3 DNA reads as TGTGCCAGCAGTCAGAGACAGGGGGAGGGCGAGCAGTACTTC.

The chain combines TRBV28 with TRBJ2-3; the match to TRBD2 covers 7 bases. Trimming cost V 5 bases and J 5 bases; bases outside gene matches: 1. CDR1 is MDHEN and CDR2 is SYDVKM in the germline V gene. This CDR3 region has 12 residues. The CDR3 reads CASSTGGDTQYF. The CDR3 bases are TGTGCCAGCAGTACGGGGGGAGATACGCAGTATTTT.

The J gene is TRBJ2-3, the V gene TRBV11-2, with D hard to call. The CDR3 extends over 14 amino acids. Germline lookup yields CDR1 SGHAT and CDR2 FQNNGV. The germline V and J ends were trimmed by 0 bases and 0 bases, with 4 bases remaining between them. CDR3 sequence: CASSLDPSTDTQYF. The CDR3 DNA is TGTGCCAGCAGCTTAGATCCAAGCACAGATACGCAGTATTTT.

This chain connects TRBV19 to TRBJ2-7, with 8 positions matching TRBD2. V shed 4 bases, J shed 1 base, and the junction held 3 bases outside the gene matches. CDR1 and CDR2 (germline): LNHDA, SQIVND (reference sequence). CDR3 length: 14 amino acids. CDR3 in DNA: TGTGCCAGTAGTAGCGGGAGGCGGTCCTACGAGCAGTACTTC. It translates to CASSSGRRSYEQYF.

The chain has TRBV30 and TRBJ2-3; 7 nucleotides line up with TRBD2. V lost 3 bases and J lost 4; bases outside the gene matches: 7. The germline V gene encodes CDR1 GTSNPN and CDR2 SVGIG (reference sequence). This CDR3 spans 14 amino acids. CDR3 protein: CAWRRVAGSDTQYF. The DNA for the CDR3 is TGTGCCTGGAGAAGGGTAGCGGGTTCAGATACGCAGTATTTT. The complete variable domain, with remaining parts taken from reference TRBV30 and TRBJ2-3, reads SQTIHQWPATLVQPVGSPLSLECTVEGTSNPNLYWYRQAAGRGLQLLFYSVGIGQISSEVPQNLSASRPQDRQFILSSKKLLLSDSGFYLCAWRRVAGSDTQYFGPGTRLTVL.

V usage is TRBV28 and J usage is TRBJ2-7; 8 bases map to TRBD1. V lost 5 bases, J lost 8 bases, and 8 bases stayed unmatched. The germline V gene encodes CDR1 MDHEN and CDR2 SYDVKM. This CDR3 spans 13 amino acids. The CDR3 sequence: CASSPGQGGKQYF. Here the CDR3 DNA reads TGTGCCAGCAGTCCCGGACAGGGCGGAAAGCAGTACTTC.

This clone was detected a few times. The chain carries TRBV6-4 and TRBJ1-1, with TRBD1 identical over 8 bases. J lost 1 base, V lost 4 bases, and 2 bases had no gene match. Germline CDR1 MRHNA, CDR2 SNTAGT. This CDR3 region has 14 residues. In DNA, the CDR3 is TGTGCCAGCAGTGCTGGACAGGGGAACACTGAAGCTTTCTTT. It codes for CASSAGQGNTEAFF.

This clone was found a few times. The chain is built from TRBV21-1 and TRBJ1-5; the table calls TRBD1, which could not be checked here. TRBV21-1 corresponds to a pseudogene. The CDR3 is 14 amino acids. As DNA, the CDR3 is TGTGCCGGGGGACAGGGAGGGGATAATCAGCCCCAGCATTTT. Protein product: CAGGQGGDNQPQHF.

The chain recombines TRBV7-9 with TRBJ2-7; D may be TRBD1 (6 bases). This CDR3 has 14 residues. Germline V gene sequence: CDR1 SEHNR, CDR2 FQNEAQ (reference sequence). V lost 5 bases, J lost 0 bases, and 11 bases lay in between. The CDR3 nucleotides are TGTGCCAGCAGCAACACAGGGAGCTCCTACGAGCAGTACTTC. This encodes CASSNTGSSYEQYF.

The chain employs TRBV30 and TRBJ2-7; D remains unclear. The V gene's germline CDR1 is GTSNPN and CDR2 SVGIG (reference sequence). The V and J ends lost 0 bases and 2 bases respectively, with 8 bases between them. The CDR3 has 13 amino acids. CDR3 loop: CAWSVLLTYEQYF. The CDR3 DNA reads TGTGCCTGGAGTGTACTCCTTACCTACGAGCAGTACTTC.

The chain combines TRBV13 with TRBJ2-3; 7 bases agree with TRBD1. This CDR3 region has 12 residues. Germline CDR1 is PRHDT and CDR2 is FYEKMQ (reference sequence). The V gene end was trimmed by 4 bases and the J gene end by 8 bases; junction bases not matched to a gene: 3. The CDR3 sequence is CASSSDRITQYF. DNA of the CDR3: TGTGCCAGCAGCTCGGACAGGATTACGCAGTATTTT.

The gene calls are TRBV7-2 and TRBJ2-5; no clear D gene. Germline V gene sequence: CDR1 SGHTA, CDR2 FQGNSA. The CDR3 is 15 residues long. V was cut by 3 bases and J by 4 bases, with 15 bases left in between. The DNA for the CDR3 is TGTGCCAGCAGCTTTACCCGCGGCCCGGGAGAGACCCAGTACTTC. Translation: CASSFTRGPGETQYF.

The V call is TRBV5-1, the J call TRBJ2-3; D unclear. The germline V gene encodes CDR1 SGHRS and CDR2 YFSETQ. The V end was cut by 3 bases, the J end by 6 bases, with 11 bases between. CDR3 length: 13 residues. The CDR3 DNA is TGCGCCAGCAGCTCTCTACAGCCGGATACGCAGTATTTT. This gives the protein CASSSLQPDTQYF. Filled out from reference TRBV5-1 and TRBJ2-3, the complete variable domain reads KAGVTQTPRYLIKTRGQQVTLSCSPISGHRSVSWYQQTPGQGLQFLFEYFSETQRNKGNFPGRFSGRQFSNSRSEMNVSTLELGDSALYLCASSSLQPDTQYFGPGTRLTVL.

The chain carries TRBV18 and TRBJ1-5; no firm D call. The CDR3 totals 14 residues. The germline V gene encodes CDR1 KGHSH and CDR2 LQKENI. V was clipped by 1 base and J by 2 bases, with 6 bases between them. The CDR3 DNA sequence: TGTGCCAGCTCACCACTAGTGGGCAATCAGCCCCAGCATTTT. Translation: CASSPLVGNQPQHF.

There are a few counts of this clone. The CDR3 loop reads CASSVDDGGYNEQFF. As DNA, the CDR3 is TGTGCCAGCAGCGTAGATGACGGGGGATACAATGAGCAGTTCTTC. V and J are TRBV9 and TRBJ2-1, with TRBD2 as a possible D gene (6 bases). Per the germline V gene, CDR1 is SGDLS and CDR2 is YYNGEE. The CDR3 totals 15 residues. The V end was cut by 0 bases, the J end by 4 bases, with 11 bases between.

This clone was detected a few times. The genes are TRBV5-1 and TRBJ2-3; 9 bases agree with TRBD2. The V segment lost 4 bases and the J segment 1 base; nucleotides outside the gene matches: 7. This CDR3 has 16 amino acids. The germline gives CDR1 SGHRS, CDR2 YFSETQ. CDR3 in DNA: TGCGCCAGCAGCCGCGGCGGGACTAGCCGCACAGATACGCAGTATTTT. The encoded protein is CASSRGGTSRTDTQYF.

The V call is TRBV5-1, the J call TRBJ1-1, with 7 nucleotides matching TRBD1. Trimming cost V 7 bases and J 1 base; bases outside gene matches: 7. Germline-derived CDR1 and CDR2 are SGHRS and YFSETQ. The CDR3 consists of 14 residues. The CDR3 DNA reads as TGCGCCAGCGGTGCCGGGACAGCGAACACTGAAGCTTTCTTT. Amino acids: CASGAGTANTEAFF.

This chain connects TRBV6-1 to TRBJ1-3, with D hard to call. This CDR3 has 15 amino acids. The V and J ends lost 2 bases and 0 bases respectively, with 8 bases between them. CDR1 is MNHNS and CDR2 is SASEGT in the germline V gene. Here the CDR3 DNA reads TGTGCCAGCAGTGAACAGGTCGACTCTGGAAACACCATATATTTT. Translating it yields CASSEQVDSGNTIYF.

The chain recombines TRBV5-4 with TRBJ1-6; D is ambiguous. V was shortened by 0 bases and J by 10 bases, with 11 bases between the two germline ends. This CDR3 is built from 14 residues. From germline, CDR1 is SGHNT and CDR2 YYREEE (reference sequence). The CDR3 here is CASSLVQFGSPLHF. CDR3 bases: TGTGCCAGCAGCTTGGTACAGTTCGGATCACCCCTCCACTTT.

This clone came up a few times. The chain has TRBV7-6 and TRBJ2-5; no clear D. Trimming removed 9 bases from V and 5 bases from J, with 13 bases in between. The CDR3 covers 12 residues. From germline, CDR1 is SGHVS and CDR2 FNYEAQ. The CDR3 sequence: CASSREHETQYF. CDR3 coding DNA: TGTGCCAGTTCTCGAGAGCACGAGACCCAGTACTTC.

The chain is built from TRBV7-8 and TRBJ2-1; 11 nucleotides line up with TRBD2. In germline, CDR1 is SGHVS, CDR2 FQNEAQ. The V segment lost 2 bases and the J segment 4 bases; nucleotides outside the gene matches: 13. The CDR3 has 19 amino acids. The CDR3 region has the DNA TGTGCCAGCAGCTTAAATTTAGTGGGGGGACTAGCGGTGTACAATGAGCAGTTCTTC. It specifies CASSLNLVGGLAVYNEQFF.

The chain combines TRBV2 with TRBJ1-5; D unclear. V lost 7 bases to trimming and J lost 3 bases, with 13 bases between them. Germline V gene sequence: CDR1 SNHLY, CDR2 FYNNEI. The CDR3 covers 14 residues. The CDR3 DNA follows: TGTGCCAGCACTTTGATTGACACCAATCAGCCCCAGCATTTT. As protein: CASTLIDTNQPQHF.

This clone was detected a few times. The V gene is TRBV7-8, the J gene TRBJ1-2; possible D gene TRBD1, 5 bases. V lost 5 bases, J lost 1 base, and 20 bases lay in between. The CDR3 totals 17 residues. Germline V gene data show CDR1 as SGHVS and CDR2 as FQNEAQ. In nucleotides, the CDR3 is TGTGCCAGCAGCCCACGTTGGGGACTCTCGGATAACTATGGCTACACCTTC. Protein sequence: CASSPRWGLSDNYGYTF.

This clone has more than one count but fewer than ten. The chain links TRBV5-1 to TRBJ2-1; 11 bases fit TRBD2. The V segment lost 4 bases and the J segment 4 bases; nucleotides outside the gene matches: 19. The CDR3 extends over 20 amino acids. The germline V gene encodes CDR1 SGHRS and CDR2 YFSETQ. The CDR3 DNA sequence: TGCGCCAGCAGCCAGGGACTGACTAGCGGGACCAGAGGGGAGTACAATGAGCAGTTCTTC. Its protein is CASSQGLTSGTRGEYNEQFF.